This T cell receptor beta chain appears in the sequencing data of a study of cytomegalovirus exposure and HLA in healthy donors. The primer mix had 60 Vbeta and 13 Jbeta primers. TCRdb keeps only in-frame clones here, not all; method: immunoSEQ multiplex PCR. The sample has 130,000 or so clones. This CDR3 spans 15 amino acids. CDR1 and CDR2 (germline): SGHRS, YFSETQ. For this clone: Its antigen is not identified.

Findings and caveats of the study: Associated with HLA alleles at 0.05 false discovery rate in a later analysis were some 18,000 TCR beta sequences. The authors considered a cluster of highly shared sequence variants likely to be a sequencing artifact. Later work found most CMV-associated TCR beta chains apparently HLA-restricted.

The chain carries TRBV5-1 and TRBJ2-5, with TRBD1 identical over 9 bases. The J call may be incorrect, as the DNA end agrees better with TRBJ2-7. The sequence came from a woman in her sixties or seventies in good health and CMV-seronegative. The source material was PBMCs. The CDR3 coding sequence is TGCGCCAGCAGCTTGCTTTCGGGACAGGGATACGAGCAGTACTTC. Residues: CASSLLSGQGYEQYF.